One sample yielded the 22 T cell receptor beta chains listed below, sequenced in a study of blood T cell repertoires in COVID-19. The repertoire was sequenced with immunoSEQ multiplex PCR; TCRdb's copy has only in-frame clones and lacks some. The repertoire holds a few hundred thousand clones, with over 80% as singletons. Material: peripheral blood. The origin of the receptors is a woman aged 45-65 years with COVID-19, enrolled during active disease.

This chain links TRBV18 with TRBJ1-1; 7 bases fit TRBD1. The germline CDR1 and CDR2 sequences are KGHSH and LQKENI. The CDR3 spans 16 residues. Unmatched junction bases numbered 6, after V lost 2 bases and J lost 0 bases. CDR3 in amino acids: CASSPISGQLNTEAFF. CDR3 in DNA: TGTGCCAGCTCACCAATTTCGGGACAGCTGAACACTGAAGCTTTCTTT.

The chain recombines TRBV24-1 with TRBJ2-3; TRBD1 matches 9 bases. CDR1 and CDR2 from the germline V gene are KGHDR and SFDVKD. With V trimmed by 3 bases and J by 1 base, 7 bases remained unmatched. The CDR3 has 17 residues. This CDR3 reads CATSDTGTGLGTDTQYF. CDR3 bases: TGTGCCACCAGTGATACCGGGACAGGGTTAGGCACAGATACGCAGTATTTT.

The genes are TRBV4-1 and TRBJ2-5; 12 bases line up with TRBD2. This CDR3 region has 17 residues. The germline CDR1 and CDR2 sequences are MGHRA and YSYEKL. Unmatched junction bases numbered 5, after V lost 1 base and J lost 2 bases. For the CDR3, the DNA is TGCGCCAGCAGCCAAGGTGGACTAGCGGGAAATCAAGAGACCCAGTACTTC. Amino acids: CASSQGGLAGNQETQYF.

V and J are TRBV19 and TRBJ2-1; 9 bases line up with TRBD2. The CDR3 contains 15 residues. Per germline, CDR1 LNHDA and CDR2 SQIVND (reference sequence). The ends lost 3 bases at V and 7 bases at J; junction bases unmatched: 7. The CDR3 region has the DNA TGTGCCAGTAGTATTCCTGGTAGCGGGAGTAATGAGCAGTTCTTC. Translating it yields CASSIPGSGSNEQFF.

J is TRBJ2-1 and V is TRBV7-3; a possible D gene is TRBD2 (6 bases). Trimming removed 5 bases at V and 10 bases at J, with 12 bases between. The CDR3 is 12 residues long. Looked up from germline, CDR1 is SGHTA and CDR2 is FQGTGA. CDR3 DNA sequence: TGTGCCAGCAGCCGGGAGAACGGAGAGCAGTTCTTC. It is translated as CASSRENGEQFF. The full variable domain, its missing parts supplied by reference TRBV7-3 and TRBJ2-1, is GAGVSQTPSNKVTEKGKYVELRCDPISGHTALYWYRQSLGQGPEFLIYFQGTGAADDSGLPNDRFFAVRPEGSVSTLKIQRTERGDSAVYLCASSRENGEQFFGPGTRLTVL.

The chain carries TRBV30 and TRBJ1-6; 7 nucleotides line up with TRBD1. Germline CDR1 is GTSNPN and CDR2 is SVGIG (reference sequence). The junction had 4 bases not matched to a gene; V was cut back by 5 bases and J by 3 bases. The CDR3 runs 14 residues. CDR3 nucleotide sequence: TGTGCCTGGGATCAGGGGGGCTATAATTCACCCCTCCACTTT. Translating gives CAWDQGGYNSPLHF. The whole variable domain, filled in from reference TRBV30 and TRBJ1-6, reads SQTIHQWPATLVQPVGSPLSLECTVEGTSNPNLYWYRQAAGRGLQLLFYSVGIGQISSEVPQNLSASRPQDRQFILSSKKLLLSDSGFYLCAWDQGGYNSPLHFGNGTRLTVT.

The chain employs TRBV4-1 and TRBJ2-5, with D uncertain. Trimming cost V 1 base and J 7 bases, with 4 bases left between them. The CDR3 extends over 11 amino acids. The germline gives CDR1 MGHRA, CDR2 YSYEKL. CDR3 residues: CASSQGRTQYF. CDR3 nucleotides: TGCGCCAGCAGCCAAGGGAGGACCCAGTACTTC.

The gene calls are TRBV7-9 and TRBJ2-7; possibly TRBD2 for D (5 bases). This CDR3 is 15 amino acids long. Germline V gene data show CDR1 as SEHNR and CDR2 as FQNEAQ (reference sequence). V was clipped by 5 bases and J by 1 base, with 15 bases between them. CDR3 loop: CASSRGGRASYEQYF. The CDR3 bases are TGTGCCAGCAGCCGGGGTGGGCGGGCGTCCTACGAGCAGTACTTC.

V and J are TRBV11-3 and TRBJ1-5; 8 nucleotides agree with TRBD1. The germline gives CDR1 SGHNT, CDR2 YENEEA. V shed 2 bases, J shed 0 bases, and the junction held 12 bases outside the gene matches. This CDR3 has 19 residues. CDR3 sequence (DNA): TGTGCCAGCAGCTTATCTATATTGGACAGGGAGGATAGCAATCAGCCCCAGCATTTT. This sequence encodes CASSLSILDREDSNQPQHF.

In its sample, this clone was seen once. J is TRBJ2-3 and V is TRBV15, with 9 positions matching TRBD2. The germline V gene has CDR1 LNHNV and CDR2 YYDKDF (reference sequence). This CDR3 contains 13 residues. J lost 6 bases, V lost 6 bases, and 4 bases had no gene match. CDR3 in amino acids: CATRPSGRDTQYF. As DNA, the CDR3 is TGTGCCACCAGGCCCAGCGGGAGGGATACGCAGTATTTT.

V and J are TRBV5-1 and TRBJ1-2; TRBD1 matches 8 bases. The trim removed 2 bases at V and 8 bases at J, leaving 14 bases unmatched. CDR1 SGHRS and CDR2 YFSETQ come from the germline V gene. The CDR3 consists of 16 residues. DNA for the CDR3: TGCGCCAGCAGCTTTAATCCGGACAGGGCCCTTTGGGGCTACACCTTC. The encoded protein is CASSFNPDRALWGYTF.

The chain carries TRBV7-2 and TRBJ2-7, with a possible D match to TRBD2 (5 bases). CDR3 length: 15 amino acids. Germline CDR1 and CDR2: SGHTA and FQGNSA. Trimming took off 1 base at V and 3 bases at J, with 13 bases between the two ends. This chain's CDR3 is CASSLESGSSYEQYF. CDR3 coding DNA: TGTGCCAGCAGCTTAGAGTCGGGATCAAGCTACGAGCAGTACTTC. Full variable domain (remainder filled in from reference TRBV7-2 and TRBJ2-7): GAGVSQSPSNKVTEKGKDVELRCDPISGHTALYWYRQSLGQGLEFLIYFQGNSAPDKSGLPSDRFSAERTGGSVSTLTIQRTQQEDSAVYLCASSLESGSSYEQYFGPGTRLTVT.

V is TRBV6-6 and J is TRBJ1-1; no clear D. This CDR3 has 12 residues. From germline, CDR1 is MNHNY and CDR2 SVGAGI (reference sequence). The V end lost 8 bases, the J end lost 1 base, and 8 bases lay between the germline ends. DNA for the CDR3: TGTGCCAGCTTTAGCAAGAACACTGAAGCTTTCTTT. Translation gives CASFSKNTEAFF.

The DNA for the CDR3 is TGTGCCAGCAGTCAGATTACTAGCGGGGGTGTCTACAATGAGCAGTTCTTC. Encoded protein: CASSQITSGGVYNEQFF. This rearrangement joins TRBV6-6 to TRBJ2-1; 11 nucleotides line up with TRBD2. CDR1 is MNHNY, CDR2 SVGAGI, per germline (reference sequence). The CDR3 runs to 17 residues. V lost 5 bases and J lost 3; bases outside the gene matches: 9.

The chain employs TRBV27 and TRBJ2-1; 7 nucleotides agree with TRBD2. V was clipped by 6 bases and J by 0 bases; unmatched bases: 8. CDR1 and CDR2 from the germline V gene are MNHEY and SMNVEV (reference sequence). The CDR3 sequence is 16 residues long. DNA for the CDR3: TGTGCCAGCAGGTGGGTAGGCGGGGGCTCCTACAATGAGCAGTTCTTC. It is translated as CASRWVGGGSYNEQFF.

The chain joins TRBV11-2 to TRBJ2-7; 9 positions agree with TRBD2. Germline V gives CDR1 SGHAT, CDR2 FQNNGV. J lost 2 bases, V lost 6 bases, and 8 bases had no gene match. CDR3 size: 15 residues. The CDR3 DNA reads as TGTGCCAGCAGAGCACTAGCGGGCTCCACCTACGAGCAGTACTTC. Protein: CASRALAGSTYEQYF.

The V and J genes are TRBV4-1 and TRBJ1-2; 8 bases are a match to TRBD1. With V trimmed by 3 bases and J by 5 bases, 8 bases remained unmatched. This CDR3 contains 15 residues. CDR1 MGHRA and CDR2 YSYEKL come from the germline V gene. The CDR3 DNA reads as TGCGCCAGCAGCCAGGATCCGACAGGGGTTTATGGCTACACCTTC. It encodes CASSQDPTGVYGYTF.

This clone was detected only once. The CDR3 protein is CASSYWAGGPLDTQYF. DNA of the CDR3: TGTGCCAGCAGTTACTGGGCGGGAGGGCCCTTAGATACGCAGTATTTT. The chain has TRBV6-5 and TRBJ2-3, with 9 bases matching TRBD2. Per the germline V gene, CDR1 is MNHEY and CDR2 is SVGAGI. The CDR3 is 16 amino acids. Trimming took 1 base from V and 5 from J; bases not matched to a gene: 7.

This sequence joins TRBV7-9 and TRBJ2-3; 15 bases line up with TRBD2. Germline assignment: CDR1 SEHNR and CDR2 FQNEAQ (reference sequence). The CDR3 runs to 17 residues. Germline trimming cut 1 base from V and 3 bases from J; bases unmatched to any gene: 2. The CDR3 nucleotides are TGTGCCAGCAGCTTAGGGACTAGCGGGAGGGCAACAGATACGCAGTATTTT. It translates to CASSLGTSGRATDTQYF.

The chain employs TRBV7-2 and TRBJ1-5; 9 bases agree with TRBD1. Looked up from germline, CDR1 is SGHTA and CDR2 is FQGNSA. V dropped 0 bases and J dropped 2; count of bases not matched to a gene: 2. This CDR3 region has 16 residues. CDR3: CASSLADRGGNQPQHF. The DNA for the CDR3 is TGTGCCAGCAGCTTAGCGGACAGGGGAGGCAATCAGCCCCAGCATTTT.

J is TRBJ1-4 and V is TRBV2, with 9 nucleotides matching TRBD1. The CDR3 is made up of 13 amino acids. J was trimmed by 8 bases and V by 9 bases; bases with no gene match: 7. Germline V lookup: CDR1 SNHLY, CDR2 FYNNEI. CDR3 protein: CARSGTGYEKLFF. The DNA for the CDR3 is TGTGCCAGATCCGGGACAGGGTACGAAAAACTGTTTTTT.

The rearrangement uses TRBV29-1 and TRBJ2-3; 9 nucleotides match TRBD2. After removal of 3 bases from V and 0 bases from J, the junction contained 1 base not matched to a gene. This CDR3 has 14 amino acids. The germline CDR1 and CDR2 sequences are SQVTM and ANQGSEA. CDR3 nucleotide sequence: TGCAGCGTTGAGACTAGCGGTAGCACAGATACGCAGTATTTT. It yields the protein CSVETSGSTDTQYF.